The present TCR beta chain was sequenced within a study of control samples from healthy donors and cancer patients. The data were produced by immunoSEQ multiplex PCR, yet TCRdb's version contains in-frame clones alone and is incomplete. The sample lists about 120,000 clones, more than 85% seen once, with around 1.8% in the top ten. V lost 8 bases to trimming and J lost 3 bases, with 17 bases between them. Per germline, CDR1 WSHSY and CDR2 SAAADI. This CDR3 has 14 amino acids. J is TRBJ2-7 and V is TRBV10-2, with D unresolved. Specimen: blood. The receptor was isolated from a man between 18 and 35 years old in good health. CDR3 in DNA: TGCGCCAGCTCCAGTAAACGACACGACTACGAGCAGTACTTC. Protein sequence: CASSSKRHDYEQYF.